Detailed here is one T cell receptor (beta chain). Its antigen remains unknown. Mouse germline and gene names are used. The read stops 4 residues short of the end of the CDR3; the missing end is completed from the germline J gene. Markers used for sorting pooled cutaneous lymph node cells were CD4, CD8alpha, NKG2D, NKG2ACE and others. The entry originates in a study of CD8+ T cells in alopecia areata. After isolation, RNA underwent reverse transcription to generate cDNA as the sequencing template. Using immunoSEQ multiplex PCR, the repertoire was profiled, and TCRdb retains in-frame clones only, with some absent. Listed for the sample are 250,000 or so clones, none seen a single time. Study-wide points: Patients shared TCRs less clearly than mice did, possibly owing to HLA. Scalp specimens additionally yield sequences from normal skin's resident alphabeta T cells.

The V segment lost 5 bases and the J segment 0 bases; nucleotides outside the gene matches: 2. This CDR3 has 15 amino acids. The germline V gene encodes CDR1 NNHDY and CDR2 SYVADS. This TCR was recovered from a C3H/HeJ mouse with alopecia areata. As its MHC haplotype, the strain has H2-k. The sample consisted of CD4+ T cells sorted from a lymph node. J is TRBJ2-4 and V is TRBV13-3; 11 positions match TRBD2. Incomplete CDR3 DNA: TGTGCCAGCAGGGACTGGGGGGCAAGTCAAAAC. Its translation is CASRDWGASQN. The full CDR3 sequence reads CASRDWGASQNTLYF.